These 8 T cell receptor beta chains came from one sample sequenced in a study of blood T cell repertoires in COVID-19. The repertoire was sequenced with immunoSEQ multiplex PCR; TCRdb's copy has only in-frame clones and lacks some. In the table there are some 390,000 clones, 75% to 90% of which are singletons. The sequenced material came from PBMCs or T cells enriched from blood (not recorded which). These receptors were obtained from a man aged 25-45 years who had recovered from COVID-19.

CDR3 sequence: CASSGLWRNDNEKLFF. The CDR3 region has the DNA TGTGCCAGCAGCGGGCTGTGGCGAAACGATAATGAAAAACTGTTTTTT. The chain recombines TRBV5-6 with TRBJ1-4; no firm D call. CDR1 is SGHDT, CDR2 YYEEEE, per germline. Trimming left V 4 bases short and J 4 bases short, with 17 bases between. This CDR3 spans 16 amino acids.

This chain links TRBV11-2 with TRBJ2-1, with TRBD2 matching 12 bases. The CDR3 covers 17 residues. V lost 2 bases to trimming and J lost 10 bases; unmatched junction nucleotides: 12. The germline CDR1 and CDR2 sequences are SGHAT and FQNNGV. The CDR3 sequence: CASSLRGSTSGRSEQFF. The CDR3, as DNA: TGTGCCAGCAGCTTACGCGGGTCGACTAGCGGGAGATCGGAGCAGTTCTTC.

The chain uses TRBV27 and TRBJ1-1; 11 bases map to TRBD1. After removal of 5 bases from V and 4 bases from J, the junction contained 6 bases not matched to a gene. The CDR3 extends over 15 amino acids. Germline-derived CDR1 and CDR2 are MNHEY and SMNVEV (reference sequence). CDR3 region: CASSPGQGAGTEAFF. DNA for the CDR3: TGTGCCAGCAGTCCAGGACAGGGGGCCGGCACTGAAGCTTTCTTT.

The chain employs TRBV4-2 and TRBJ2-7; D is possibly TRBD2 (6 bases). Trimming removed 0 bases from V and 6 bases from J, with 9 bases in between. Germline V CDR1 and CDR2: LGHNA, YNFKEQ. The CDR3 extends over 13 amino acids. The CDR3, as DNA: TGTGCCAGCAGCCAAGATCGGGGGTCCGAGCAGTACTTC. Its protein is CASSQDRGSEQYF.

The genes are TRBV3-1 (or the pseudogene TRBV3-2) and TRBJ2-6; the D gene is possibly TRBD2 (6 bases). The CDR3 totals 16 residues. The germline V and J ends were trimmed by 1 base and 2 bases, with 9 bases remaining between them. Germline lookup yields CDR1 LGHDT and CDR2 YNNKEL (reference sequence). The CDR3 bases are TGTGCCAGCAGCCAAGGATGGGGGGCTGGGGCCAACGTCCTGACTTTC. This sequence encodes CASSQGWGAGANVLTF.

The V and J genes are TRBV5-8 and TRBJ2-5; D is uncertain. CDR3 length: 11 residues. V gave up 2 bases and J gave up 7 bases, with 6 bases separating them. The germline V gene has CDR1 SGHTS and CDR2 YDEGEE. The DNA of the CDR3 is TGTGCCAGCAGCTTTACGGGGACCCAGTACTTC. This codes for CASSFTGTQYF.

The J gene is TRBJ1-4, the V gene TRBV6-1, with a possible D match to TRBD1 (6 bases). Germline V gene data show CDR1 as MNHNS and CDR2 as SASEGT. Trimming shortened V by 3 bases and J by 5 bases, and 13 bases separated the two germline ends. This CDR3 is 15 amino acids long. The CDR3 region is CASSDTGRGNEKLFF. The CDR3 region has the DNA TGTGCCAGCAGTGATACAGGGAGGGGGAATGAAAAACTGTTTTTT.

This chain uses TRBV7-2 with TRBJ2-5; no definite D call. The ends were cut back, 5 bases at V and 5 bases at J, with 9 bases in the middle. The CDR3 length is 12 residues. Per germline, CDR1 SGHTA and CDR2 FQGNSA. This CDR3 reads CASSPRVETQYF. The CDR3 bases are TGTGCCAGCAGCCCCCGGGTGGAGACCCAGTACTTC.